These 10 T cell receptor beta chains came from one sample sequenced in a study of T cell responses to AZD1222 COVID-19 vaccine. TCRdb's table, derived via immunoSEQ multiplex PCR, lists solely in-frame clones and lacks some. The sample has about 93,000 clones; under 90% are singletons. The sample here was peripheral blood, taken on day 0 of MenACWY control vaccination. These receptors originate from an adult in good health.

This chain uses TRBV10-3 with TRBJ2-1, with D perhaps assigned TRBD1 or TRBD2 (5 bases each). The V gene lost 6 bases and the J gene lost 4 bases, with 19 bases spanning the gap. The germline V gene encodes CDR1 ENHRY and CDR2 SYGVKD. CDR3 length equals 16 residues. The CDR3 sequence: CAIRDSGTPTYNEQFF. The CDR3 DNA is TGTGCCATCAGGGACTCCGGGACGCCGACTTACAATGAGCAGTTCTTC.

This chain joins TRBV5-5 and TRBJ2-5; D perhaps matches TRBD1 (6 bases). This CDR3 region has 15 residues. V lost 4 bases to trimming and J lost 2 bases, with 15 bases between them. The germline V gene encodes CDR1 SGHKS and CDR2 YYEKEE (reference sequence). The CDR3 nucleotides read TGTGCCAGCAGCCCCCAGGGGTCCCGGCAAGAGACCCAGTACTTC. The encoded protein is CASSPQGSRQETQYF.

The CDR3 DNA reads as TGCGCCAGCAGCCAAGAAGAATCGAGAGGGGCCCATGAGCAGTTCTTC. Protein sequence: CASSQEESRGAHEQFF. The gene calls are TRBV4-3 and TRBJ2-1, with D perhaps TRBD1 or TRBD2 (5 bases each). CDR1 and CDR2 (germline): LGHNA, YSLEER. Trimming pared 0 bases from V and 8 bases from J, leaving 17 bases between. The CDR3 spans 16 residues.

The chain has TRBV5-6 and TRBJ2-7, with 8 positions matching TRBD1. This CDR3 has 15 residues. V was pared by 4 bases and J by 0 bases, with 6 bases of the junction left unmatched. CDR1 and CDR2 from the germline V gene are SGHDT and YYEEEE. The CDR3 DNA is TGTGCCAGCAGCGGATGGGGACAGGCCTCCTACGAGCAGTACTTC. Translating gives CASSGWGQASYEQYF.

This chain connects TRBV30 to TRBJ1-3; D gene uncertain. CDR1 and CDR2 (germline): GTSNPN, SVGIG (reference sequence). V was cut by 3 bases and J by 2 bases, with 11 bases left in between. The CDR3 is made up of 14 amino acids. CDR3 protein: CAWRPGTTGNTIYF. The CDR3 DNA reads TGTGCCTGGAGACCGGGTACAACTGGAAACACCATATATTTT.

DNA of the CDR3: TGTGCCAGCAGCTTAGTAGCGGGGACAGGGGGTAAAGGCTACACCTTC. It yields the protein CASSLVAGTGGKGYTF. This rearrangement joins TRBV7-9 to TRBJ1-2, with TRBD1 matching 11 bases. CDR1 and CDR2 from the germline V gene are SEHNR and FQNEAQ (reference sequence). Trimming cost V 1 base and J 8 bases; bases outside gene matches: 9. The CDR3 consists of 16 residues.

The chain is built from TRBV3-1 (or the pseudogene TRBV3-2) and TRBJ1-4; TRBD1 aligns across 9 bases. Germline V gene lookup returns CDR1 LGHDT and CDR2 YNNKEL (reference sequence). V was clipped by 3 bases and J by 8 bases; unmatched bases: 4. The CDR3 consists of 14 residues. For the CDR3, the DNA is TGTGCCAGCAGCCATGGGACAGGGTGGGAAAAACTGTTTTTT. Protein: CASSHGTGWEKLFF.

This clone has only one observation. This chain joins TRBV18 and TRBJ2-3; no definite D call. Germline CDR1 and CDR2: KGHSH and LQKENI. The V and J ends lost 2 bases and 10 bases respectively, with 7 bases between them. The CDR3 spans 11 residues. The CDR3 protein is CASSPETAQYF. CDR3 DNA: TGTGCCAGCTCACCAGAAACAGCGCAGTATTTT.

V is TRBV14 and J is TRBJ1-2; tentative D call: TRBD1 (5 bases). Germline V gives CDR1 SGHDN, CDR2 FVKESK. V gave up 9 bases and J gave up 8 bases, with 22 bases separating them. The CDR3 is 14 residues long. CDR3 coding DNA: TGTGCCAGTAAGGAGGGGCCTAGCAGCGGAGGCTACACCTTC. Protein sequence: CASKEGPSSGGYTF.

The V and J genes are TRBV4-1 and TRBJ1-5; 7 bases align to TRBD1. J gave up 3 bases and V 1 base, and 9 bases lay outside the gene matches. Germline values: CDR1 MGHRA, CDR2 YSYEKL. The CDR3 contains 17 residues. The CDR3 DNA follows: TGCGCCAGCAGCCAAGTGGGTGCAGGGGGAGACAATCAGCCCCAGCATTTT. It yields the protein CASSQVGAGGDNQPQHF.